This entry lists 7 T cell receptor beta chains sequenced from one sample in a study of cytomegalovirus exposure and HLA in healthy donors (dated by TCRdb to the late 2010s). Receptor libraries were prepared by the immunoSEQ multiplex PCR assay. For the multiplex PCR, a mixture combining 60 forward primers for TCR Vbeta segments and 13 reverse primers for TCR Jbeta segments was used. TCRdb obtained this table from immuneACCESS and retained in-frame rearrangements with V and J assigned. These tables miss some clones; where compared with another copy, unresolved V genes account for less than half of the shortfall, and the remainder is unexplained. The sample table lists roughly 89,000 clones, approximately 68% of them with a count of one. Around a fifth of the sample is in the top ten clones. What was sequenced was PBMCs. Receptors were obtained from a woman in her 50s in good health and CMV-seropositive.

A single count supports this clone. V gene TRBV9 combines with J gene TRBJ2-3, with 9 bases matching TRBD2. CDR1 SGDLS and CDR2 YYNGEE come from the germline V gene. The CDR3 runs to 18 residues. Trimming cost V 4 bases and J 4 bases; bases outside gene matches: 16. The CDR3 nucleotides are TGTGCCAGCAGCCCCCCCGAAAGAGGCGGGGGGGGTGCAGATACGCAGTATTTT. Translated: CASSPPERGGGGADTQYF.

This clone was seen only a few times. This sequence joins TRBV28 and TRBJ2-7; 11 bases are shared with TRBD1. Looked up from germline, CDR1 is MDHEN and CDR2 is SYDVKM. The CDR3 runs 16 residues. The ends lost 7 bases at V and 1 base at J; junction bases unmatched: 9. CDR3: CASTNAGTGGSYEQYF. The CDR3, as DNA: TGTGCCAGCACAAATGCCGGGACAGGGGGTTCCTACGAGCAGTACTTC. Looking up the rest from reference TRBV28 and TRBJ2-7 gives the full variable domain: DVKVTQSSRYLVKRTGEKVFLECVQDMDHENMFWYRQDPGLGLRLIYFSYDVKMKEKGDIPEGYSVSREKKERFSLILESASTNQTSMYLCASTNAGTGGSYEQYFGPGTRLTVT.

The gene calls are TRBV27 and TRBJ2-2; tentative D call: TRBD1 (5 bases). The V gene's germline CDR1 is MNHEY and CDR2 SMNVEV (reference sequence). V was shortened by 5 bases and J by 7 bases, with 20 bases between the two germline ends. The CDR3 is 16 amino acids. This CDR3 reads CASSTYGANLGGELFF. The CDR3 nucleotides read TGTGCCAGCAGTACTTATGGGGCGAACTTGGGCGGGGAGCTGTTTTTT.

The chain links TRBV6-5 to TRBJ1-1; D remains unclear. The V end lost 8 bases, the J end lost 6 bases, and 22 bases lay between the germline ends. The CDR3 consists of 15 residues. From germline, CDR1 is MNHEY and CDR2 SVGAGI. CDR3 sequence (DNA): TGTGCCAGCCAAACCATAGTCCGGGGAGATGCTGAAGCTTTCTTT. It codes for CASQTIVRGDAEAFF.

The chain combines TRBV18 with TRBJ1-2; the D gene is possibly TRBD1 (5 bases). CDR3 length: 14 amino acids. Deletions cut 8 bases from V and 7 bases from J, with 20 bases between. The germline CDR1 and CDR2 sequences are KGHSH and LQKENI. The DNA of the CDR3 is TGTGCCAGCCTCCCGGGCAGGGATTCGGGTGGCTACACCTTC. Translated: CASLPGRDSGGYTF.

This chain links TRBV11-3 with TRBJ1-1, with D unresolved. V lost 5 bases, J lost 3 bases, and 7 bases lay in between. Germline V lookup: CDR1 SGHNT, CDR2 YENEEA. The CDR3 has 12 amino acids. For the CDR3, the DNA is TGTGCCAGCAGCGACGGGGACACTGAAGCTTTCTTT. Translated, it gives CASSDGDTEAFF.

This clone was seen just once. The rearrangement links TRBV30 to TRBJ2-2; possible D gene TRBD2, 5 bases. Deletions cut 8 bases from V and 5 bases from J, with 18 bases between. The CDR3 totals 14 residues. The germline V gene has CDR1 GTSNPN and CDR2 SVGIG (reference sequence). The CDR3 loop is CARSGLTGTGELFF. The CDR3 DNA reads TGTGCCCGGTCAGGACTTACGGGGACCGGGGAGCTGTTTTTT.